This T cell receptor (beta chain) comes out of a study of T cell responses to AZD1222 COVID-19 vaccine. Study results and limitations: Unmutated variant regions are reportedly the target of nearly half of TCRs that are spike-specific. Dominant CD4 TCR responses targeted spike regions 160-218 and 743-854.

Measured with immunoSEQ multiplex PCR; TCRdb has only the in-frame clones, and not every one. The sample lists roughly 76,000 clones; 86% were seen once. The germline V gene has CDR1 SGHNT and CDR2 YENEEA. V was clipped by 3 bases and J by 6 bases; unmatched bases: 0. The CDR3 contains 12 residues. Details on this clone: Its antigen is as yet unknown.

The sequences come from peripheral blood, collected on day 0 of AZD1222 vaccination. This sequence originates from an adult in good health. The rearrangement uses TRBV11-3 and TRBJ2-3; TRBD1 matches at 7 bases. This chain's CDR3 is CASSFRGDTQYF. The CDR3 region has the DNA TGTGCCAGCAGCTTCAGGGGGGATACGCAGTATTTT.